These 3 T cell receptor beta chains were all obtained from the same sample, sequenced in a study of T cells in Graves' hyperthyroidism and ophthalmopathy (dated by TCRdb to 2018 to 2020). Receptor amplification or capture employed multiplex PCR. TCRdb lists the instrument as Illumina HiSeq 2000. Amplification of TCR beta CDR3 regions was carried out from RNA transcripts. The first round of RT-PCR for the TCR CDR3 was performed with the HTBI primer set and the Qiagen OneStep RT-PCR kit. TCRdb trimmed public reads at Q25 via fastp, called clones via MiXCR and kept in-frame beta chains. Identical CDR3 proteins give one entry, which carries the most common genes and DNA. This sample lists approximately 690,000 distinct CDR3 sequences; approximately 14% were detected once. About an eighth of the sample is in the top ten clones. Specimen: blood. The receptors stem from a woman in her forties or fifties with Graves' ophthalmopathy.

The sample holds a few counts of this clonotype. The CDR3 DNA reads as TGCGCCAGCAGCTTGGCCCGGGGATACGAAGCTTTCTTT. It yields the protein CASSLARGYEAFF. The V gene is TRBV5-1, the J gene TRBJ1-1; D is uncertain. V lost 0 bases and J 8 bases, leaving 11 bases between the germline ends. This CDR3 spans 13 amino acids. The germline V gene has CDR1 SGHRS and CDR2 YFSETQ.

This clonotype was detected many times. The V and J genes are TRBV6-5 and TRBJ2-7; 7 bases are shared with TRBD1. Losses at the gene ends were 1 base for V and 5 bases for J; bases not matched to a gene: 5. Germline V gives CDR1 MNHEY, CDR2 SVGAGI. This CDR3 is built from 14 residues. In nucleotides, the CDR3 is TGTGCCAGCAGTTACTATAGACAGGGCCACGAGCAGTACTTC. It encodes CASSYYRQGHEQYF.

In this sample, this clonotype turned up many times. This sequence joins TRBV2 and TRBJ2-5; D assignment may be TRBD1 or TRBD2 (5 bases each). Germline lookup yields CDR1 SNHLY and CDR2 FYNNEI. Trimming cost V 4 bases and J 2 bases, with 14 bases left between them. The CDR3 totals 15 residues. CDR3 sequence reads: CASSGRGTPQETQYF. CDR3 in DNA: TGTGCCAGCAGTGGACGAGGGACCCCTCAAGAGACCCAGTACTTC.